One TCR beta chain is described in this entry. Its antigen remains unknown. Trimming removed 4 bases from V and 6 bases from J; junction bases left unmatched: 12. The length of the CDR3 is 19 residues. Germline V gene lookup returns CDR1 SGHDT and CDR2 YYEEEE. The assay was immunoSEQ multiplex PCR, and TCRdb's table has in-frame clones only and misses some. The data hold 30,000 to 45,000 clones, with 88% observed a single time. This entry comes from a study of STAT3 mutations in large granular lymphocyte leukemia. Turning to the study itself: Canonical activating STAT3 mutations were detected in roughly half of the longitudinally sequenced T-LGLL patients. Over half of T-LGLL patients had one or more immunosuppressive regimens. Study-wide findings and caveats: Differing intervals and regimens complicate linking therapy response to clone burden. Every T-LGLL patient had at least one immunodominant TCRbeta clonotype.

The sample taken for sequencing was PBMCs. The V call is TRBV5-6, the J call TRBJ2-2, with 16 positions matching TRBD2. The clonotype originates from a human donor with T large granular lymphocyte leukemia. Some clones in this sample may be carry-over from other donors' samples. Here the CDR3 reads CASSRPGTSGGAWSGELFF. The CDR3 coding sequence is TGTGCCAGCAGCCGCCCCGGGACTAGCGGGGGGGCGTGGTCCGGGGAGCTGTTTTTT.